The following is a T cell receptor (beta chain) sequence with its context. Noted time point: before natalizumab initiation. Before the first natalizumab infusion, T0 blood samples were taken. The data stem from a study of multiple sclerosis patients with progressive multifocal leukoencephalopathy. Per the germline V gene, CDR1 is SGHRS and CDR2 is YFSETQ. The CDR3 loop spans 14 amino acids. Trimming left V 0 bases short and J 6 bases short, with 11 bases between. Each PCR contained spiked synthetic TR CDR3 controls spanning every V-J pairing. Generated by immunoSEQ multiplex PCR, the TCRdb table keeps only in-frame clones and is missing some. The data contain under 40,000 clones, 70% to 90% of them singletons.

The sequencing input was PBMCs. The chain carries TRBV5-1 and TRBJ2-3, with D perhaps TRBD1 (5 bases). This TCR was recovered from a human donor with multiple sclerosis. The CDR3 reads CASSLAGGHDTQYF. CDR3 nucleotides: TGCGCCAGCAGCTTGGCGGGTGGACACGATACGCAGTATTTT.